This T cell receptor beta chain was captured in a study of shared clonotypes between healthy human individuals. As for the study in general: Per donor, CD8 memory used one plate, CD8 naive used two, CD4 memory used three and CD4 naive used three.

V lost 5 bases, J lost 1 base, and 8 bases lay in between. In germline, CDR1 is MDHEN, CDR2 SYDVKM. CDR3 length: 13 amino acids. Overall study results and limits: In contrast to clonotypes shared by all four donors, non-shared clonotypes had lower generation probabilities.

This table comes from immunoSEQ multiplex PCR, and its TCRdb copy is limited to in-frame clones, with some not included. The sample holds over a million clones; 60% to 80% are singletons and the top ten take approximately 1.5%. Notes on this clone: Its antigen remains unidentified.

Sequenced material: memory CD4+ T cells sorted from blood. Specified subset: CD45RA-negative fraction. This TCR was sampled from a man younger than 35 in good health. The J gene is TRBJ1-1, the V gene TRBV28; D is unclear. The CDR3 bases are TGTGCCAGCAGTCGCAGGACGAACACTGAAGCTTTCTTT. This gives the protein CASSRRTNTEAFF.